The clone carrying this T cell receptor (beta chain) was picked up a small number of times. The data derive from a study of control samples from healthy donors and cancer patients. TCRdb's copy holds only in-frame clones and misses some; the assay was immunoSEQ multiplex PCR. The table records tens of thousands of clones, roughly 90% of them present only once. This clonotype was obtained from a woman in her sixties or seventies with head and neck cancer. The sample consisted of PBMCs.

CDR3 sequence (DNA): TGTGCCAGTAGTATGGGGACAACCTATGGCTACACCTTC. Encoded protein: CASSMGTTYGYTF. This rearrangement joins TRBV19 to TRBJ1-2; possible D gene TRBD1, 6 bases. Germline loops: CDR1 LNHDA, CDR2 SQIVND (reference sequence). There are 13 residues in the CDR3. The V end was cut by 3 bases, the J end by 4 bases, with 9 bases between.